The TCR beta chain described here comes from a study of T cell repertoires in cytomegalovirus infection. In the study overall: Carrying CMV and the relevant HLA type showed in public TCR beta signatures.

About this clonotype: What it binds is not known.

The CDR3 has 14 residues. Trimming pared 2 bases from V and 3 bases from J, leaving 13 bases between. Germline assignment: CDR1 DFQATT and CDR2 SNEGSKA (reference sequence). TCRdb reprocessed the reads with MiXCR, giving one entry per CDR3 protein. The table includes about 300,000 distinct CDR3 sequences, about 9.2% detected once. Study-level results: CMV-specific TCR beta clonotypes restricted by HLA-C dominated the ex vivo response. Carriers of CMV and the relevant HLA type were discriminated by public TCR beta frequency.

The chain has TRBV20-1 and TRBJ2-5, with D perhaps matching TRBD2 (6 bases). The source is a human donor in good health (CMV status not recorded). Some clones in this sample may be carry-over from other donors' samples. Sequences were obtained from PBMCs. CDR3 in amino acids: CSARIGGGKETQYF. The CDR3 DNA is TGCAGTGCTAGAATCGGGGGAGGAAAAGAGACCCAGTACTTC.